A single sample is the source of the 13 T cell receptor beta chains below, sequenced in a study of cytomegalovirus exposure and HLA in healthy donors (dated by TCRdb to 2016 to 2017). Libraries were constructed by the immunoSEQ multiplex PCR assay. A mixture of 60 forward primers for TCR Vbeta segments and 13 reverse primers for TCR Jbeta segments was used in the multiplex PCR. TCRdb took over this immuneACCESS table, retaining in-frame rearrangements with V and J assigned. Such tables are incomplete; in checked studies, under half of the missing clones stem from an unresolved V gene, and the remainder is unexplained. Present in this sample are about 230,000 clones, around 89% of which were seen just once. The ten largest clones add up to 0.95% to 1.1% of the sample. Source material: PBMCs. Receptors were obtained from a woman between 18 and 29 years old in good health and CMV-seronegative.

CDR3 protein: CASNPTSGAYNEQFF. CDR3 nucleotide sequence: TGTGCCAGCAACCCGACTAGCGGGGCCTACAATGAGCAGTTCTTC. The chain recombines TRBV27 with TRBJ2-1; 11 nucleotides match TRBD2. J was trimmed by 2 bases and V by 7 bases; bases with no gene match: 4. The CDR3 runs 15 residues. CDR1 and CDR2 from the germline V gene are MNHEY and SMNVEV (reference sequence).

The V gene is TRBV10-3, the J gene TRBJ2-1, with TRBD2 identical over 7 bases. V lost 8 bases, J lost 7 bases, and 14 bases stayed unmatched. Germline V gene lookup returns CDR1 ENHRY and CDR2 SYGVKD. The CDR3 consists of 15 residues. The CDR3 region is CAISISGLTENEQFF. CDR3 DNA: TGTGCCATCTCGATTAGCGGGCTGACCGAAAATGAGCAGTTCTTC.

The chain recombines TRBV6-6 with TRBJ2-3; D is perhaps TRBD2 (6 bases). Trimming took off 7 bases at V and 0 bases at J, with 14 bases between the two ends. In germline, CDR1 is MNHNY, CDR2 SVGAGI (reference sequence). The length of the CDR3 is 15 residues. The CDR3 region has the DNA TGTGCCAGCAAAAGTTGGGGGGTTAGCACAGATACGCAGTATTTT. Translation: CASKSWGVSTDTQYF.

J is TRBJ2-1 and V is TRBV27, with 9 bases lining up with TRBD2. The CDR3 loop spans 14 amino acids. V shed 2 bases, J shed 8 bases, and the junction held 4 bases outside the gene matches. Germline-derived CDR1 and CDR2 are MNHEY and SMNVEV (reference sequence). The CDR3: CASSLLREGDEQFF. The CDR3 region has the DNA TGTGCCAGCAGTTTACTGCGGGAGGGCGATGAGCAGTTCTTC.

V is TRBV4-3 and J is TRBJ2-3; D might be TRBD1 (6 bases). V was pared by 1 base and J by 2 bases, with 13 bases between. CDR3 size: 16 residues. Germline V gives CDR1 LGHNA, CDR2 YSLEER. DNA of the CDR3: TGCGCCAGCAGCCAAGGTGGGACAACGTACACAGATACGCAGTATTTT. Residues: CASSQGGTTYTDTQYF.

The chain uses TRBV27 and TRBJ2-7; 7 bases align to TRBD1. The CDR3 is 16 residues long. Trimming at V came to 6 bases and at J to 9 bases, leaving 20 bases not matched to a gene. Germline V gene sequence: CDR1 MNHEY, CDR2 SMNVEV (reference sequence). The CDR3 coding sequence is TGTGCCAGCAGCCTCTTACAGGGGCAAGGAGCGCAAGGGCAGTACTTC. Its translation: CASSLLQGQGAQGQYF.

This clone was recorded a few times. This chain links TRBV5-4 with TRBJ1-1; D is undetermined. Germline V gene sequence: CDR1 SGHNT, CDR2 YYREEE (reference sequence). The V end was cut by 2 bases, the J end by 0 bases, with 11 bases between. This CDR3 comprises 15 residues. CDR3 residues: CASSFSPQLNTEAFF. CDR3 DNA sequence: TGTGCCAGCAGCTTTTCCCCACAACTGAACACTGAAGCTTTCTTT.

This clone was recorded only once. This sequence joins TRBV10-3 and TRBJ1-1; TRBD1 is a possible D gene (5 bases). The CDR3 runs 10 residues. CDR1 ENHRY and CDR2 SYGVKD come from the germline V gene. The CDR3 region is CQGSGTEAFF. Written as DNA, the CDR3 is TGTCAAGGGTCAGGGACTGAAGCTTTCTTT.

The gene calls are TRBV27 and TRBJ1-1; D perhaps matches TRBD1 (5 bases). Trimming cost V 2 bases and J 1 base, with 8 bases left between them. There are 14 residues in the CDR3. Germline V gene sequence: CDR1 MNHEY, CDR2 SMNVEV (reference sequence). CDR3 loop: CASSLRGQNTEAFF. CDR3 nucleotides: TGTGCCAGCAGTTTAAGGGGTCAGAACACTGAAGCTTTCTTT.

This chain links TRBV29-1 with TRBJ1-2, with D maybe TRBD1 (6 bases). The CDR3 sequence is 13 residues long. The V gene lost 3 bases and the J gene lost 4 bases, with 12 bases spanning the gap. Germline V gene lookup returns CDR1 SQVTM and CDR2 ANQGSEA. CDR3 nucleotides: TGCAGCGTTGAGAAAGGGGGATCCTATGGCTACACCTTC. It encodes CSVEKGGSYGYTF. Full variable domain (remainder filled in from reference TRBV29-1 and TRBJ1-2): SAVISQKPSRDICQRGTSLTIQCQVDSQVTMMFWYRQQPGQSLTLIATANQGSEATYESGFVIDKFPISRPNLTFSTLTVSNMSPEDSSIYLCSVEKGGSYGYTFGSGTRLTVV.

V usage is TRBV4-1 and J usage is TRBJ2-7, with D perhaps matching TRBD2 (7 bases). The CDR3 sequence is 16 residues long. V shed 4 bases and J shed 0 bases, with 16 bases lying between them. The germline V gene encodes CDR1 MGHRA and CDR2 YSYEKL. The CDR3 reads CASSLRLAGVSYEQYF. CDR3 in DNA: TGCGCCAGCAGCCTCCGACTAGCAGGGGTCTCCTACGAGCAGTACTTC.

The rearrangement links TRBV6-6 to TRBJ2-2; D is uncertain. From germline, CDR1 is MNHNY and CDR2 SVGAGI (reference sequence). V was trimmed by 0 bases and J by 5 bases, leaving 4 bases between them. This CDR3 region has 13 residues. The CDR3 sequence is CASSYSTTGELFF. The CDR3 DNA reads TGTGCCAGCAGTTACTCGACTACCGGGGAGCTGTTTTTT.

This chain connects TRBV30 to TRBJ2-1; 12 bases align to TRBD2. V shed 2 bases and J 9 bases; nucleotides not matched to a gene: 11. CDR3 size: 16 residues. Germline V gene sequence: CDR1 GTSNPN, CDR2 SVGIG (reference sequence). This CDR3 reads CAWSLGGLAGLGEQFF. The CDR3 DNA reads TGTGCCTGGAGTTTAGGGGGACTAGCGGGTTTGGGTGAGCAGTTCTTC.